These T cell receptor beta chains were read from a single sample in a study of Ad26.COV2.S vaccination and SARS-CoV-2 variants. TCRdb keeps only in-frame clones here, not all; method: immunoSEQ multiplex PCR. The data hold about 680,000 clones, with roughly 90% observed a single time. The source material was peripheral blood, sampled in a trial of Ad26.COV2.S vaccine versus placebo. Receptors originate from a person aged 18-60 years who received the Ad26.COV2.S COVID-19 vaccine or a placebo. Both conserved end residues are part of each CDR3. The D gene is left open where the match is weak. Clone sizes are given selectively: once, few, many, or a class where the clone is expanded.

NA	TRBV3-1/TRBV3-2	NA	TRBJ2-3	CASSQDVDTQYF	TGTGCCAGCAGCCAAGATGTGGATACGCAGTATTTT
NA	TRBV7-2	TRBD2	TRBJ2-2	CASSLVWGGGAGELFF	TGTGCCAGCAGCTTAGTTTGGGGCGGGGGTGCCGGGGAGCTGTTTTTT
NA	TRBV5-1	TRBD2	TRBJ2-1	CASSLPGPSGVEQFF	TGCGCCAGCAGCTTGCCGGGACCGAGCGGGGTTGAGCAGTTCTTC
few	TRBV7-9	NA	TRBJ2-3	CASSLSAGYTDTQYF	TGTGCCAGCAGCTTAAGTGCAGGGTACACAGATACGCAGTATTTT
NA	TRBV7-2	NA	TRBJ2-7	CASSLARSSFSYEQYF	TGTGCCAGCAGCTTAGCACGGAGCAGTTTTTCTTACGAGCAGTACTTC
NA	TRBV5-8	TRBD1	TRBJ1-2	CASSATGQGAVNGYTF	TGTGCCAGCAGCGCAACGGGACAGGGGGCAGTAAATGGCTACACCTTC
once	TRBV19	NA	TRBJ2-3	CASSPRTDTQYF	TGTGCCAGTAGTCCACGCACAGATACGCAGTATTTT
NA	TRBV30	NA	TRBJ1-6	CAWSVLSLSFSSYNSPLHF	TGTGCCTGGAGTGTACTCTCTTTAAGTTTCAGCTCCTATAATTCACCCCTCCACTTT
NA	TRBV18	TRBD1	TRBJ2-7	CASSPLGGNEQYF	TGTGCCAGCTCACCACTAGGGGGCAACGAGCAGTACTTC
NA	TRBV5-4	NA	TRBJ2-2	CASSPPGGMRTGELFF	TGTGCCAGCAGCCCCCCCGGCGGGATGCGAACCGGGGAGCTGTTTTTT
NA	TRBV18	TRBD1	TRBJ1-4	CASSPDRGLTNEKLFF	TGTGCCAGCTCACCGGACAGGGGGCTGACTAATGAAAAACTGTTTTTT
NA	TRBV7-6	NA	TRBJ2-5	CASSLGGLSYQETQYF	TGTGCCAGCAGCTTAGGGGGGCTATCGTACCAAGAGACCCAGTACTTC
NA	TRBV18	NA	TRBJ1-6	CASSTSGPASSYNSPLHF	TGTGCCAGCTCGACCTCCGGGCCCGCGAGCTCCTATAATTCACCCCTCCACTTT